The entry below gives a single T cell receptor (beta chain) sequence along with its context. Its target is not known. This could be a read error, since a much larger clone is one nucleotide away. This sample stems from a study of prognosis after radiotherapy for stage I lung cancer. Study context: Patients with newly diagnosed primary stage I lung tumors numbered about 15, with about 5 others having oligometastatic NSCLC after surgical resection of the primary tumor.

Each of two time points yielded about 5.7 milliliters of peripheral venous blood. General study results and limits: Patients who went on to get distant metastases had lower Shannon entropy after stereotactic body radiation therapy. Unique TCR clone counts dropped after stereotactic body radiation therapy, from a median of around 10,000 to 6,900.

CDR3 length: 15 residues. From germline, CDR1 is MNHEY and CDR2 SVGEGT. Two-round multiplex PCR, the amplification method, yielded TCR beta CDR3 from genomic DNA. It was primers specific to each TRBV and TRBJ gene that first-round PCR used. Via MiXCR, TCRdb re-called the multiplex PCR reads, giving one row per CDR3 protein. The sample has some 38,000 distinct CDR3 sequences, roughly a quarter seen once. V and J are TRBV6-2 or TRBV6-3 and TRBJ1-1, with D unresolved. The sequence was collected from a donor of 50 years or more with non-small cell lung cancer. The starting material was PBMCs, obtained before or after stereotactic body radiation therapy (not recorded which). Written as DNA, the CDR3 is TGTGCCAGCAGTTATGGAGTGGGTCAGAACGCTGAAGCTTTCTTT. Residues: CASSYGVGQNAEAFF.